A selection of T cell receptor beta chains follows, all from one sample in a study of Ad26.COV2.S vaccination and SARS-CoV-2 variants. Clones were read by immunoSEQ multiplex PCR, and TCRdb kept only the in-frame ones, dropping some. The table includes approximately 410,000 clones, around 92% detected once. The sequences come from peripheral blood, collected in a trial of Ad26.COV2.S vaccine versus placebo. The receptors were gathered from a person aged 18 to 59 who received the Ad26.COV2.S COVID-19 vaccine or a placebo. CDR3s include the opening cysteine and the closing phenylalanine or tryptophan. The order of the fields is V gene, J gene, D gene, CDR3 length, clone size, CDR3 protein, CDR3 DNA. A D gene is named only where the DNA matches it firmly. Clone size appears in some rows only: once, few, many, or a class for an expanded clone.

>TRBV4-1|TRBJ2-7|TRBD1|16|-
CASSQWGGDRVDEQYF
TGCGCCAGCAGCCAGTGGGGAGGGGACAGGGTCGACGAGCAGTACTTC
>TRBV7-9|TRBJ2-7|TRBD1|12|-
CASSWTGNEQYF
TGTGCCAGCAGCTGGACAGGGAACGAGCAGTACTTC
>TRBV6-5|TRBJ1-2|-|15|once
CASSYAAAGNYGYTF
TGTGCCAGCAGTTACGCGGCGGCGGGGAACTATGGCTACACCTTC
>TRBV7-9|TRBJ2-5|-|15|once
CASSSYRGGRETQYF
TGTGCCAGCAGCTCCTATCGCGGGGGCCGGGAGACCCAGTACTTC
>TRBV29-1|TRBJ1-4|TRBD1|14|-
CSVGQGTTNEKLFF
TGCAGCGTTGGACAGGGTACAACTAATGAAAAACTGTTTTTT
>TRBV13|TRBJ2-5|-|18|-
CASSIQPQDSLRVAAQYF
TGTGCCAGCAGCATACAGCCACAGGACAGCCTCCGAGTTGCGGCCCAGTACTTC
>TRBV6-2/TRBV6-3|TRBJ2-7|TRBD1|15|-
CASSWRTGRSYEQYF
TGTGCCAGCAGTTGGAGGACAGGGCGGTCCTACGAGCAGTACTTC
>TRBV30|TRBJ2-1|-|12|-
CAWSEVGATQFF
TGTGCCTGGAGTGAAGTAGGGGCGACCCAGTTCTTC
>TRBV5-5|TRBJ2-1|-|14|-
CASSFRQSYNEQFF
TGTGCCAGCAGCTTTAGGCAGTCCTACAATGAGCAGTTCTTC
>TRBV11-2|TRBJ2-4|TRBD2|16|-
CASSLGTSGDKNIQYF
TGTGCCAGCAGCTTAGGGACTAGCGGGGACAAAAACATTCAGTACTTC
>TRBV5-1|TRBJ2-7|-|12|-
CASSPGSHEQYF
TGCGCCAGCAGCCCGGGGTCCCACGAGCAGTACTTC
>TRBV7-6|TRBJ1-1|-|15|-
CASRRGIGLNTEAFF
TGTGCCAGCAGGAGGGGTATTGGTTTGAACACTGAAGCTTTCTTT
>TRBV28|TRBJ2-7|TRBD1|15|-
CASNGIRDRGYEQYF
TGTGCCAGCAATGGGATCCGGGACAGGGGCTACGAGCAGTACTTC
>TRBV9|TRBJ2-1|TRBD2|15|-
CASSPRLAPYNEQFF
TGTGCCAGCAGCCCCCGACTAGCCCCCTACAATGAGCAGTTCTTC
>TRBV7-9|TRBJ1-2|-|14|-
CASSLVSGFGGYTF
TGTGCCAGCAGCTTAGTATCAGGGTTTGGAGGCTACACCTTC
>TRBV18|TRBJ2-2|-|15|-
CASSPGQTNTGELFF
TGTGCCAGCTCACCCGGACAGACGAACACCGGGGAGCTGTTTTTT
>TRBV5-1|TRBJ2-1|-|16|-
CASSLVIARSYNEQFF
TGCGCCAGCAGCTTGGTGATCGCTAGGTCCTACAATGAGCAGTTCTTC
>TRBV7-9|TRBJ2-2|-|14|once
CASSLRQVAGELFF
TGTGCCAGCAGCTTGAGACAGGTAGCCGGGGAGCTGTTTTTT
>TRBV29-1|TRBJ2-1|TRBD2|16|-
CSAEGLAGAPSDEQFF
TGCAGCGCTGAGGGACTAGCGGGGGCGCCGTCCGATGAGCAGTTCTTC
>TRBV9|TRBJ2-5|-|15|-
CASSPEGGPQETQYF
TGTGCCAGCAGCCCCGAGGGGGGTCCCCAAGAGACCCAGTACTTC
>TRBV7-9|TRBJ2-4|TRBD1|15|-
CASSSRTGEKNIQYF
TGTGCCAGCAGCAGCAGGACAGGGGAAAAAAACATTCAGTACTTC
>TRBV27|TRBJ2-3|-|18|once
CASSFVASANPSTDTQYF
TGTGCCAGCAGTTTTGTGGCTAGCGCAAACCCTAGCACAGATACGCAGTATTTT
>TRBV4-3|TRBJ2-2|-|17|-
CASSPLVESTAAGELFF
TGCGCCAGCAGCCCGCTAGTTGAATCAACCGCGGCCGGGGAGCTGTTTTTT
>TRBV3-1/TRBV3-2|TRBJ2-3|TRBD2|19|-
CASSQDHPASGGDTDTQYF
TGTGCCAGCAGCCAAGACCACCCAGCTAGCGGGGGCGACACAGATACGCAGTATTTT
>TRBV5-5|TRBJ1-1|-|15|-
CASSTTYWENTEAFF
TGTGCCAGCAGCACCACGTACTGGGAAAACACTGAAGCTTTCTTT
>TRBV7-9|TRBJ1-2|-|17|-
CASSPTMRGVGRDGYTF
TGTGCCAGCAGCCCCACGATGCGGGGGGTAGGGCGGGATGGCTACACCTTC
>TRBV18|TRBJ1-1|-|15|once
CASSPVPGANTEAFF
TGTGCCAGCTCACCTGTCCCGGGTGCCAACACTGAAGCTTTCTTT
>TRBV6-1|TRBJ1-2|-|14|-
CASSEPGRNYGYTF
TGTGCCAGCAGTGAGCCGGGAAGAAACTATGGCTACACCTTC
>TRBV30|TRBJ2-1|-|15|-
CAWDLDWHSYNEQFF
TGTGCCTGGGACTTGGACTGGCACTCCTACAATGAGCAGTTCTTC
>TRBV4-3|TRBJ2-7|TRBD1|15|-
CASSYKTGVAYEQYF
TGCGCCAGCAGCTATAAAACAGGGGTGGCCTACGAGCAGTACTTC
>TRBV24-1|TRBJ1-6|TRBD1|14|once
CATSTGQANSPLHF
TGTGCCACCAGCACGGGACAGGCTAATTCACCCCTCCACTTT
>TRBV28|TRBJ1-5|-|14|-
CASSLLSSNQPQHF
TGTGCCAGCAGTTTATTGAGTTCCAATCAGCCCCAGCATTTT
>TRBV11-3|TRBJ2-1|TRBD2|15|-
CASSSSGGQYNEQFF
TGTGCCAGCAGCTCGAGCGGGGGACAATACAATGAGCAGTTCTTC
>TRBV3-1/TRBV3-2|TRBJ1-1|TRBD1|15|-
CASSRRGTGDTEAFF
TGTGCCAGCAGCCGGCGCGGGACAGGGGACACTGAAGCTTTCTTT
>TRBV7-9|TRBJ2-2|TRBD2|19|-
CASSSTAGTSGGDTGELFF
TGTGCCAGCAGCTCGACCGCCGGGACTAGCGGGGGGGACACCGGGGAGCTGTTTTTT
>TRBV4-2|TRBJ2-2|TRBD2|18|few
CASSRAGTSGMNTGELFF
TGTGCCAGCAGCCGGGCCGGGACTAGCGGAATGAACACCGGGGAGCTGTTTTTT
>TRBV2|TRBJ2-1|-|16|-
CASSISRDSSYNEQFF
TGTGCCAGCAGTATATCGCGGGACAGCTCGTACAATGAGCAGTTCTTC
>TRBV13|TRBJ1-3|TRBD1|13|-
CASTRDRGNTIYF
TGTGCCAGCACTCGGGACAGGGGAAACACCATATATTTT
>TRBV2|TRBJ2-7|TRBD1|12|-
CASSQGAREQYF
TGTGCCAGCAGTCAGGGGGCGCGGGAGCAGTACTTC
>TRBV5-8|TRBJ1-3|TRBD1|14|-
CASSFNRGGNTIYF
TGTGCCAGCAGCTTTAACAGGGGTGGAAACACCATATATTTT
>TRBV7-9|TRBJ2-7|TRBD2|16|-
CASSLEVSGGFYEQYF
TGTGCCAGCAGCTTAGAAGTAAGCGGGGGATTCTACGAGCAGTACTTC
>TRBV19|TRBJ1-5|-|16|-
CASSSLPGSGNQPQHF
TGTGCCAGTAGTAGCCTGCCGGGGTCGGGCAATCAGCCCCAGCATTTT
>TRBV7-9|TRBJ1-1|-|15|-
CASSLGRLLNTEAFF
TGTGCCAGCAGCTTAGGGCGACTACTGAACACTGAAGCTTTCTTT
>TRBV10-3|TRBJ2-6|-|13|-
CAISEAAANVLTF
TGTGCCATCAGTGAGGCTGCGGCCAACGTCCTGACTTTC
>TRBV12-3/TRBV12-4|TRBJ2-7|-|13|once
CASSWTDSYEQYF
TGTGCCAGCAGTTGGACAGACTCCTACGAGCAGTACTTC
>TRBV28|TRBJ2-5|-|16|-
CASTKARGWGMETQYF
TGTGCCAGCACAAAGGCCCGGGGATGGGGAATGGAGACCCAGTACTTC